This T cell receptor beta chain was profiled in a study of T cell repertoires in cytomegalovirus infection. The overall study: Both recently identified HLA-C-restricted and well-studied HLA-B-restricted CMV epitopes were used in the study. CMV infection plus the matching HLA type was flagged by public TCR beta signatures.

Study results and limitations: Cumulative public TCR beta family frequency identified CMV carriers with the relevant HLA. The ex vivo response was dominated by HLA-C-restricted CMV-specific TCR beta clonotypes.

Germline V CDR1 and CDR2: SGHDT, YYEEEE. The V segment lost 4 bases and the J segment 2 bases; nucleotides outside the gene matches: 6. The length of the CDR3 is 14 residues. MiXCR was run by TCRdb on the reads, yielding one entry per CDR3 protein. The sample shows tens of thousands of distinct CDR3 sequences, 45% to 55% of them seen only once. A single count supports this clonotype. Its antigen is unknown. The V gene is TRBV5-6, the J gene TRBJ2-7; 7 bases are a match to TRBD2. This specimen was CD8+ T cells from cultured PBMCs, taken from culture after CMV antigen stimulation. This clonotype was sampled from a human donor in good health (CMV status not recorded). Some clones in this sample may be carry-over from other donors' samples. CDR3 DNA sequence: TGTGCCAGCAGCGGGCTAGCGGAGGCCTACGAGCAGTACTTC. Its protein product is CASSGLAEAYEQYF.